What follows are 26 T cell receptor beta chains derived from one specimen sequenced in a study of blood T cell repertoires in COVID-19. Sequenced by immunoSEQ multiplex PCR; TCRdb stores in-frame clones only, minus some. The sample holds over 150,000 clones; less than 80% are singletons and the top ten take around 11%. The sample taken for sequencing was peripheral blood. These receptors all come from a woman aged 45 to 65 with acute or convalescent COVID-19.

The rearrangement joins TRBV19 to TRBJ1-4; D is unresolved. The CDR3 has 14 residues. V lost 4 bases and J 3 bases, leaving 9 bases between the germline ends. Germline V gene data show CDR1 as LNHDA and CDR2 as SQIVND (reference sequence). The CDR3 nucleotides read TGTGCCAGTAGTAAAGCATTGGCTAATGAAAAACTGTTTTTT. It encodes CASSKALANEKLFF. The full variable domain, its missing parts supplied by reference TRBV19 and TRBJ1-4, is DGGITQSPKYLFRKEGQNVTLSCEQNLNHDAMYWYRQDPGQGLRLIYYSQIVNDFQKGDIAEGYSVSREKKESFPLTVTSAQKNPTAFYLCASSKALANEKLFFGSGTQLSVL.

The sample holds one count of this clone. CDR3 in amino acids: CAIRGTSANTGELFF. In nucleotides, the CDR3 is TGTGCCATCAGAGGGACTAGCGCGAACACCGGGGAGCTGTTTTTT. The chain joins TRBV10-3 to TRBJ2-2; 10 bases are shared with TRBD2. Germline values: CDR1 ENHRY, CDR2 SYGVKD. V was clipped by 6 bases and J by 0 bases; unmatched bases: 1. The CDR3 is 15 amino acids.

This chain links TRBV6-2 or TRBV6-3 with TRBJ2-1, with D possibly TRBD1 on 6 matching bases. The germline CDR1 and CDR2 sequences are MNHEY and SVGEGT. Trimming removed 0 bases from V and 9 bases from J, with 15 bases in between. The CDR3 loop spans 15 amino acids. The CDR3 region has the DNA TGTGCCAGCAGTTACTCGGGGGCTCTGAGGGGTGAGCAGTTCTTC. Residues: CASSYSGALRGEQFF.

This rearrangement joins TRBV7-9 to TRBJ2-7; perhaps TRBD1 as D (6 bases). Germline assignment: CDR1 SEHNR and CDR2 FQNEAQ (reference sequence). This CDR3 region has 14 residues. Trimming cost V 3 bases and J 4 bases, with 13 bases left between them. The CDR3, as DNA: TGTGCCAGCAGCTTTAACCGGGACACGTACGAGCAGTACTTC. Its protein is CASSFNRDTYEQYF.

The chain recombines TRBV9 with TRBJ2-2; D possibly corresponds to TRBD2 (6 bases). V lost 0 bases to trimming and J lost 2 bases, with 11 bases between them. Germline V gives CDR1 SGDLS, CDR2 YYNGEE. This CDR3 contains 16 residues. The CDR3 here is CASSVVGGINTGELFF. The CDR3 coding sequence is TGTGCCAGCAGCGTAGTCGGGGGTATCAACACCGGGGAGCTGTTTTTT.

The V and J genes are TRBV11-2 and TRBJ2-7; 10 nucleotides line up with TRBD1. Losses at the gene ends were 2 bases for V and 6 bases for J; bases not matched to a gene: 7. CDR3 length equals 15 residues. CDR1 is SGHAT, CDR2 FQNNGV, per germline. The CDR3 DNA reads TGTGCCAGCAGCTTAAGGCCGGGACAGGGGCCCGAGCAGTACTTC. It encodes CASSLRPGQGPEQYF.

The J gene is TRBJ2-1, the V gene TRBV19, with 9 nucleotides matching TRBD2. Per the germline V gene, CDR1 is LNHDA and CDR2 is SQIVND (reference sequence). This CDR3 spans 16 amino acids. V was clipped by 4 bases and J by 4 bases; unmatched bases: 8. The chain's CDR3 is CASSTRSGSPYNEQFF. In nucleotides, the CDR3 is TGTGCCAGTAGTACCCGTAGCGGGAGTCCGTACAATGAGCAGTTCTTC.

The chain recombines TRBV6-5 with TRBJ2-5; TRBD2 agrees at 12 bases. J lost 5 bases, V lost 1 base, and 2 bases had no gene match. Germline-derived CDR1 and CDR2 are MNHEY and SVGAGI. The CDR3 is 15 residues long. This CDR3 is CASSYFGLAGETQYF. The CDR3, as DNA: TGTGCCAGCAGTTACTTCGGACTAGCGGGGGAGACCCAGTACTTC.

The gene calls are TRBV18 and TRBJ1-1; 9 bases align to TRBD1. From germline, CDR1 is KGHSH and CDR2 LQKENI. The CDR3 extends over 14 amino acids. The V gene end was trimmed by 5 bases and the J gene end by 5 bases; junction bases not matched to a gene: 6. The CDR3 nucleotides read TGTGCCAGCTCAGCAGAGACAGGGGGGACTGAAGCTTTCTTT. As protein: CASSAETGGTEAFF.

This rearrangement joins TRBV7-2 to TRBJ2-7, with TRBD2 matching 7 bases. The ends lost 3 bases at V and 6 bases at J; junction bases unmatched: 5. This CDR3 has 13 residues. The V gene's germline CDR1 is SGHTA and CDR2 FQGNSA. The CDR3 is CASSLTSSAEQYF. The CDR3 nucleotides read TGTGCCAGCAGCTTGACTAGCTCGGCCGAGCAGTACTTC.

The chain has TRBV7-8 and TRBJ1-1; no definite D call. The CDR3 has 13 amino acids. Germline lookup yields CDR1 SGHVS and CDR2 FQNEAQ. V was shortened by 5 bases and J by 7 bases, with 14 bases between the two germline ends. The CDR3 nucleotides are TGTGCCAGCAGCATGGTCCAGAGGGATGAAGCTTTCTTT. This gives the protein CASSMVQRDEAFF.

The chain joins TRBV27 to TRBJ2-3; D remains unclear. This CDR3 has 16 residues. Germline values: CDR1 MNHEY, CDR2 SMNVEV (reference sequence). V dropped 3 bases and J dropped 0 bases, with 13 bases sitting between them. CDR3 DNA: TGTGCCAGCAGTTTTGCCTATCTATATAGCACAGATACGCAGTATTTT. It encodes CASSFAYLYSTDTQYF.

The rearrangement links TRBV2 to TRBJ2-3; no clear D gene. V was trimmed by 6 bases and J by 3 bases, leaving 4 bases between them. CDR1 and CDR2 from the germline V gene are SNHLY and FYNNEI. The CDR3 spans 11 residues. CDR3 amino acids: CASSYTDTQYF. The CDR3 DNA reads as TGTGCCAGCAGCTATACAGATACGCAGTATTTT.

The chain uses TRBV5-4 and TRBJ2-7, with D maybe TRBD2 (7 bases). The CDR3 runs to 17 residues. The germline V and J ends were trimmed by 4 bases and 2 bases, with 22 bases remaining between them. Germline CDR1 SGHNT, CDR2 YYREEE (reference sequence). The CDR3 DNA reads as TGTGCCAGCAGCCCGGACGGAGGCTGGGGGGGCACCTACGAGCAGTACTTC. Protein product: CASSPDGGWGGTYEQYF.

V usage is TRBV11-2 and J usage is TRBJ1-1, with D hard to call. The ends were cut back, 1 base at V and 5 bases at J, with 11 bases in the middle. The CDR3 is 14 residues long. Germline V CDR1 and CDR2: SGHAT, FQNNGV. The CDR3 DNA sequence: TGTGCCAGCAGCTTAGCGAGGCGAGCAACTGAAGCTTTCTTT. Its protein product is CASSLARRATEAFF.

The chain recombines TRBV25-1 with TRBJ1-1, with a weak D call TRBD1 (5 bases). V was shortened by 4 bases and J by 3 bases, with 12 bases between the two germline ends. The germline V gene encodes CDR1 MGHDK and CDR2 SYGVNS. The CDR3 is 14 residues long. The CDR3: CASSARTRDTEAFF. CDR3 nucleotides: TGTGCCAGCAGTGCCCGGACAAGGGACACTGAAGCTTTCTTT.

The CDR3 sequence is CASSFGGRSIPFF. The DNA for the CDR3 is TGTGCCAGCAGTTTCGGGGGTAGGAGCATACCTTTCTTT. The gene calls are TRBV27 and TRBJ1-1, with a possible D match to TRBD1 (5 bases). The germline V gene has CDR1 MNHEY and CDR2 SMNVEV (reference sequence). Trimming left V 3 bases short and J 12 bases short, with 17 bases between. The CDR3 is 13 residues long.

V gene TRBV14 combines with J gene TRBJ2-5; D is uncertain. The CDR3 length is 15 residues. Trimming stripped 0 bases from V and 2 bases from J, with 10 bases between. Germline lookup yields CDR1 SGHDN and CDR2 FVKESK. CDR3 in amino acids: CASSQDRNRQETQYF. The CDR3 DNA reads as TGTGCCAGCAGCCAAGATCGAAACAGACAAGAGACCCAGTACTTC. Using reference TRBV14 and TRBJ2-5 for the parts outside the CDR3, the full variable domain is EAGVTQFPSHSVIEKGQTVTLRCDPISGHDNLYWYRRVMGKEIKFLLHFVKESKQDESGMPNNRFLAERTGGTYSTLKVQPAELEDSGVYFCASSQDRNRQETQYFGPGTRLLVL.

The rearrangement uses TRBV19 and TRBJ1-2; a possible D gene is TRBD1 (6 bases). The CDR3 is 14 residues long. The germline V gene has CDR1 LNHDA and CDR2 SQIVND (reference sequence). Trimming took off 5 bases at V and 5 bases at J, with 15 bases between the two ends. This CDR3 reads CASSVGQPLYGYTF. The CDR3 DNA reads TGTGCCAGTAGTGTCGGACAGCCACTTTATGGCTACACCTTC.

The chain couples TRBV9 to TRBJ1-1; D call uncertain. V was trimmed by 0 bases and J by 1 base, leaving 7 bases between them. The germline V gene has CDR1 SGDLS and CDR2 YYNGEE. The CDR3 totals 14 residues. CDR3 sequence (DNA): TGTGCCAGCAGCGTAGCGGTCTGGAACACTGAAGCTTTCTTT. This encodes CASSVAVWNTEAFF. Drawing the rest from reference TRBV9 and TRBJ1-1, the complete variable domain is DSGVTQTPKHLITATGQRVTLRCSPRSGDLSVYWYQQSLDQGLQFLIQYYNGEERAKGNILERFSAQQFPDLHSELNLSSLELGDSALYFCASSVAVWNTEAFFGQGTRLTVV.

This clone has a single count. V is TRBV6-6 and J is TRBJ1-2; D is perhaps TRBD1 (5 bases). V was shortened by 0 bases and J by 6 bases, with 14 bases between the two germline ends. Germline V lookup: CDR1 MNHNY, CDR2 SVGAGI (reference sequence). The CDR3 contains 15 residues. CDR3 DNA sequence: TGTGCCAGCAGTTACTCCGACACAGGCCCCCATGGCTACACCTTC. Translation: CASSYSDTGPHGYTF.

The count of this clone is one. V usage is TRBV5-1 and J usage is TRBJ2-2, with D perhaps TRBD2 (6 bases). The CDR3 loop spans 16 amino acids. In germline, CDR1 is SGHRS, CDR2 YFSETQ. V was trimmed by 4 bases and J by 4 bases, leaving 17 bases between them. The CDR3, as DNA: TGCGCCAGCAGCGATGGTTCGGGACTTATCACCGGGGAGCTGTTTTTT. Residues: CASSDGSGLITGELFF.

This rearrangement joins TRBV7-2 to TRBJ1-5; tentatively, D is TRBD1 (6 bases). CDR3 size: 15 residues. V shed 5 bases and J shed 7 bases, with 18 bases lying between them. The germline V gene encodes CDR1 SGHTA and CDR2 FQGNSA. CDR3 bases: TGTGCCAGCAGCCCTAGGGGGGGCGCAGGGCAGCCCCAGCATTTT. Translation gives CASSPRGGAGQPQHF. The complete variable domain, with remaining parts taken from reference TRBV7-2 and TRBJ1-5, reads GAGVSQSPSNKVTEKGKDVELRCDPISGHTALYWYRQSLGQGLEFLIYFQGNSAPDKSGLPSDRFSAERTGGSVSTLTIQRTQQEDSAVYLCASSPRGGAGQPQHFGDGTRLSIL.

This chain joins TRBV2 and TRBJ1-2, with D possibly being TRBD1 (5 bases). V dropped 9 bases and J dropped 5 bases, with 10 bases sitting between them. This CDR3 region has 11 residues. In germline, CDR1 is SNHLY, CDR2 FYNNEI. The DNA for the CDR3 is TGTGCCAGTGGGACTGGATATGGCTACACCTTC. Residues: CASGTGYGYTF.

The chain couples TRBV4-3 to TRBJ2-7; perhaps TRBD2 as D (6 bases). V lost 4 bases, J lost 1 base, and 20 bases lay in between. CDR1 is LGHNA, CDR2 YSLEER, per germline. This CDR3 has 17 residues. The CDR3 DNA is TGCGCCAGCAGCCCGGTAGGTGGAGGGGCCGCTTCCTACGAGCAGTACTTC. This sequence encodes CASSPVGGGAASYEQYF.

The chain is built from TRBV4-1 and TRBJ2-1, with D tentatively TRBD2 (6 bases). Between the trimmed V and J ends, which lost 0 bases and 4 bases, there was a span of 13 bases. The CDR3 spans 16 residues. In germline, CDR1 is MGHRA, CDR2 YSYEKL. The CDR3 is CASSQDGRGLYNEQFF. CDR3 DNA sequence: TGCGCCAGCAGCCAAGATGGTCGTGGACTATACAATGAGCAGTTCTTC.